Shown below are 26 T cell receptor beta chains from a single sample sequenced in a study of blood T cell repertoires in COVID-19. Generated by immunoSEQ multiplex PCR, the TCRdb table keeps only in-frame clones and is missing some. The table includes 32,000 or so clones, 75% to 90% detected once. Sample: peripheral blood. Receptor source: a man between 45 and 60 years old with active or convalescent COVID-19.

The chain has TRBV5-4 and TRBJ2-5; tentatively, D is TRBD1 (5 bases). Trimming took off 0 bases at V and 4 bases at J, with 10 bases between the two ends. Germline-derived CDR1 and CDR2 are SGHNT and YYREEE (reference sequence). The CDR3 sequence is 14 residues long. CDR3 amino acids: CASSLVGVGETQYF. The CDR3 nucleotides read TGTGCCAGCAGCTTGGTAGGGGTGGGAGAGACCCAGTACTTC.

The chain has TRBV6-4 and TRBJ1-5; D remains ambiguous. Germline-derived CDR1 and CDR2 are MRHNA and SNTAGT. V dropped 5 bases and J dropped 4 bases, with 9 bases sitting between them. This CDR3 has 13 amino acids. The CDR3 region has the DNA TGTGCCAGCAGTAGGGAGCCGAATCAGCCCCAGCATTTT. This encodes CASSREPNQPQHF.

The CDR3 loop reads CASSRPGRKNIQYF. CDR3 DNA: TGTGCCAGCAGCCGGCCGGGGAGGAAAAACATTCAGTACTTC. This chain uses TRBV5-4 with TRBJ2-4, with D perhaps matching TRBD2 (6 bases). From germline, CDR1 is SGHNT and CDR2 YYREEE (reference sequence). This CDR3 is 14 amino acids long. V shed 4 bases and J shed 4 bases, with 12 bases lying between them.

This chain joins TRBV30 and TRBJ1-4; a possible D gene is TRBD1 (5 bases). The germline CDR1 and CDR2 sequences are GTSNPN and SVGIG (reference sequence). The CDR3 sequence is 14 residues long. The V end lost 2 bases, the J end lost 8 bases, and 15 bases lay between the germline ends. The CDR3 reads CAWSSGILGEKLFF. CDR3 nucleotide sequence: TGTGCCTGGAGTTCAGGGATTCTCGGAGAAAAACTGTTTTTT.

This sequence joins TRBV19 and TRBJ1-2; TRBD1 matches at 9 bases. V lost 4 bases, J lost 4 bases, and 13 bases stayed unmatched. This CDR3 contains 17 residues. The V gene's germline CDR1 is LNHDA and CDR2 SQIVND (reference sequence). The CDR3 protein is CASSTPGQQGAIYGYTF. The CDR3 DNA reads TGTGCCAGTAGTACCCCCGGCCAACAGGGGGCAATCTATGGCTACACCTTC.

This chain links TRBV21-1 with TRBJ2-1; TRBD1, as called in the table, went unchecked against the DNA. TRBV21-1 is annotated as a pseudogene. This CDR3 has 15 amino acids. This CDR3 is CASSQGQGSRDEQFF. CDR3 nucleotides: TGTGCCAGCAGCCAGGGTCAGGGATCTAGGGATGAGCAGTTCTTC.

The V gene is TRBV6-6, the J gene TRBJ2-1, with TRBD2 matching 10 bases. With V trimmed by 5 bases and J by 7 bases, 14 bases remained unmatched. The germline CDR1 and CDR2 sequences are MNHNY and SVGAGI (reference sequence). The CDR3 extends over 17 amino acids. CDR3 nucleotides: TGTGCCAGCAGTCGGGGATTTTGGCAGCGGGAGGGGAATGAGCAGTTCTTC. Translation: CASSRGFWQREGNEQFF.

This clone was counted only a few times. The CDR3 here is CASSLAGGRTDTQYF. The CDR3 nucleotides are TGTGCCAGCAGTCTAGCGGGAGGGAGGACAGATACGCAGTATTTT. The rearrangement uses TRBV5-4 and TRBJ2-3; 12 bases are a match to TRBD2. Trimming at V came to 5 bases and at J to 3 bases, leaving 4 bases not matched to a gene. The V gene's germline CDR1 is SGHNT and CDR2 YYREEE (reference sequence). There are 15 residues in the CDR3.

This chain joins TRBV7-2 and TRBJ1-6; a weak D match, TRBD1 (6 bases). The length of the CDR3 is 13 residues. Germline V lookup: CDR1 SGHTA, CDR2 FQGNSA. V was trimmed by 5 bases and J by 6 bases, leaving 8 bases between them. CDR3 protein: CASSPDSNSPLHF. CDR3 DNA: TGTGCCAGCAGCCCGGACAGTAATTCACCCCTCCACTTT.

The chain recombines TRBV15 with TRBJ2-5; D remains ambiguous. V was clipped by 0 bases and J by 1 base, with 12 bases between them. The CDR3 consists of 16 residues. The V gene's germline CDR1 is LNHNV and CDR2 YYDKDF (reference sequence). The CDR3 DNA follows: TGTGCCACCAGCAGAGATTTTTTAAGCGTCCAAGAGACCCAGTACTTC. It yields the protein CATSRDFLSVQETQYF.

This rearrangement joins TRBV11-2 to TRBJ2-7, with TRBD2 identical over 8 bases. This CDR3 region has 16 residues. The germline V gene encodes CDR1 SGHAT and CDR2 FQNNGV. The V gene end was trimmed by 4 bases and the J gene end by 3 bases; junction bases not matched to a gene: 11. In DNA form, the CDR3 reads TGTGCCAGCAGCTCCCCTCGGGGGACTAGATACTACGAGCAGTACTTC. This translates into CASSSPRGTRYYEQYF.

This rearrangement joins TRBV4-2 to TRBJ2-1, with 11 bases matching TRBD2. Germline V lookup: CDR1 LGHNA, CDR2 YNFKEQ. The CDR3 sequence is 16 residues long. The V and J ends lost 3 bases and 5 bases, in that order; junction bases with no gene match: 6. The CDR3 DNA is TGTGCCAGCAGCCAGGGCCTAGCGGGAGGTGACAATGAGCAGTTCTTC. Encoded protein: CASSQGLAGGDNEQFF.

The CDR3 reads CASSKGGPGETQYF. The CDR3 nucleotides read TGTGCCAGTAGTAAAGGGGGTCCGGGGGAGACCCAGTACTTC. The V gene is TRBV19, the J gene TRBJ2-5, with a weak D call TRBD1 (6 bases). Germline assignment: CDR1 LNHDA and CDR2 SQIVND (reference sequence). The CDR3 is 14 residues long. Trimming removed 4 bases at V and 5 bases at J, with 14 bases between.

The V and J genes are TRBV28 and TRBJ2-7; 12 bases map to TRBD2. The V gene's germline CDR1 is MDHEN and CDR2 SYDVKM. The CDR3 runs 15 residues. V shed 5 bases, J shed 3 bases, and the junction held 5 bases outside the gene matches. CDR3 protein: CASSPGTSGYYEQYF. The DNA of the CDR3 is TGTGCCAGCAGTCCAGGGACTAGCGGGTACTACGAGCAGTACTTC.

The chain joins TRBV28 to TRBJ1-2; tentative D call: TRBD1 (6 bases). This CDR3 contains 14 residues. The V end lost 2 bases, the J end lost 5 bases, and 12 bases lay between the germline ends. CDR1 MDHEN and CDR2 SYDVKM come from the germline V gene. The CDR3 reads CASSLILQGYGYTF. The CDR3, as DNA: TGTGCCAGCAGTTTAATCCTACAGGGTTATGGCTACACCTTC.

This sequence joins TRBV15 and TRBJ1-3, with TRBD1 matching over 8 bases. In germline, CDR1 is LNHNV, CDR2 YYDKDF (reference sequence). The CDR3 totals 15 residues. The trim removed 4 bases at V and 1 base at J, leaving 3 bases unmatched. The CDR3 is CATSTRTGSGNTIYF. The CDR3 DNA reads TGTGCCACCAGCACCCGGACAGGGTCTGGAAACACCATATATTTT.

V gene TRBV4-1 combines with J gene TRBJ2-2, with 10 bases matching TRBD1. Germline-derived CDR1 and CDR2 are MGHRA and YSYEKL. CDR3 length equals 17 residues. With 2 bases clipped from V and 3 bases from J, the junction kept 6 bases outside the gene matches. CDR3 amino acids: CASSQIPGTGDTGELFF. Here the CDR3 DNA reads TGCGCCAGCAGCCAAATTCCCGGGACAGGGGACACCGGGGAGCTGTTTTTT.

This rearrangement joins TRBV30 to TRBJ1-1; 8 bases line up with TRBD1. The CDR3 has 13 residues. After removal of 4 bases from V and 6 bases from J, the junction contained 7 bases not matched to a gene. CDR1 is GTSNPN and CDR2 is SVGIG in the germline V gene (reference sequence). The CDR3 nucleotides read TGTGCCTGGAATAGACAGGGGTTTTCTGAAGCTTTCTTT. It codes for CAWNRQGFSEAFF.

The CDR3 reads CASSLGQRYTEAFF. The CDR3 coding sequence is TGTGCCAGCAGCTTAGGACAGAGGTACACTGAAGCTTTCTTT. This chain connects TRBV7-8 to TRBJ1-1; possibly TRBD1 for D (5 bases). V was cut by 1 base and J by 3 bases, with 9 bases left in between. Germline values: CDR1 SGHVS, CDR2 FQNEAQ. The CDR3 spans 14 residues.

J is TRBJ2-5 and V is TRBV29-1; a weak D match, TRBD1 (6 bases). Trimming shortened V by 4 bases and J by 3 bases, and 12 bases separated the two germline ends. CDR3 length: 13 amino acids. The germline gives CDR1 SQVTM, CDR2 ANQGSEA. The CDR3 here is CSVAPRGKETQYF. The CDR3 DNA follows: TGCAGCGTTGCACCCAGGGGAAAAGAGACCCAGTACTTC.

This clone was picked up one time. CDR3: CASSSWAGEGSYEQYF. CDR3 sequence (DNA): TGTGCCAGCAGTTCCTGGGCAGGGGAGGGCTCCTACGAGCAGTACTTC. This rearrangement joins TRBV6-2 or TRBV6-3 to TRBJ2-7, with a possible D match to TRBD2 (7 bases). This CDR3 comprises 16 residues. Germline CDR1 is MNHEY and CDR2 is SVGEGT. V lost 4 bases and J lost 0, with 16 bases in between.

The chain carries TRBV27 and TRBJ1-5; 8 nucleotides line up with TRBD1. CDR1 and CDR2 from the germline V gene are MNHEY and SMNVEV (reference sequence). The CDR3 is 15 amino acids. Trimming at V came to 4 bases and at J to 1 base, leaving 3 bases not matched to a gene. The CDR3 DNA reads as TGTGCCAGCAGTTGGGACAGGAACAGCAATCAGCCCCAGCATTTT. Translated: CASSWDRNSNQPQHF.

The genes are TRBV10-3 and TRBJ1-2; TRBD1 matches at 7 bases. Per germline, CDR1 ENHRY and CDR2 SYGVKD. V lost 9 bases and J lost 0; bases outside the gene matches: 7. The CDR3 has 14 amino acids. The DNA of the CDR3 is TGTGCCATTTCCTCAGGGGGAGCTAACTATGGCTACACCTTC. Translating gives CAISSGGANYGYTF.

J is TRBJ2-7 and V is TRBV18, with 7 bases that match TRBD1. This CDR3 region has 14 residues. CDR1 KGHSH and CDR2 LQKENI come from the germline V gene. V gave up 6 bases and J gave up 2 bases; unmatched junction bases: 7. The CDR3 nucleotides read TGTGCCAGCTCCCCCCGACAGGGACCCTACGAGCAGTACTTC. As protein: CASSPRQGPYEQYF.

In this sample, this clone turned up once. The chain has TRBV5-1 and TRBJ2-3, with 7 bases fitting TRBD2. Germline V lookup: CDR1 SGHRS, CDR2 YFSETQ. The trim removed 5 bases at V and 5 bases at J, leaving 14 bases unmatched. The CDR3 spans 16 residues. CDR3 nucleotide sequence: TGCGCCAGCAGGGTCGGCGGGAGTGGTATCCAAGATACGCAGTATTTT. It codes for CASRVGGSGIQDTQYF. The full variable domain, with the rest looked up from reference TRBV5-1 and TRBJ2-3, is KAGVTQTPRYLIKTRGQQVTLSCSPISGHRSVSWYQQTPGQGLQFLFEYFSETQRNKGNFPGRFSGRQFSNSRSEMNVSTLELGDSALYLCASRVGGSGIQDTQYFGPGTRLTVL.

The chain has TRBV7-2 and TRBJ2-1, with 8 bases matching TRBD2. The CDR3 runs to 16 residues. The ends lost 3 bases at V and 4 bases at J; junction bases unmatched: 8. The germline V gene encodes CDR1 SGHTA and CDR2 FQGNSA. The CDR3: CASSFFGAGGYNEQFF. CDR3 in DNA: TGTGCCAGCAGCTTTTTCGGGGCGGGGGGATACAATGAGCAGTTCTTC. Full variable domain (outside the CDR3, taken from reference TRBV7-2 and TRBJ2-1): GAGVSQSPSNKVTEKGKDVELRCDPISGHTALYWYRQSLGQGLEFLIYFQGNSAPDKSGLPSDRFSAERTGGSVSTLTIQRTQQEDSAVYLCASSFFGAGGYNEQFFGPGTRLTVL.